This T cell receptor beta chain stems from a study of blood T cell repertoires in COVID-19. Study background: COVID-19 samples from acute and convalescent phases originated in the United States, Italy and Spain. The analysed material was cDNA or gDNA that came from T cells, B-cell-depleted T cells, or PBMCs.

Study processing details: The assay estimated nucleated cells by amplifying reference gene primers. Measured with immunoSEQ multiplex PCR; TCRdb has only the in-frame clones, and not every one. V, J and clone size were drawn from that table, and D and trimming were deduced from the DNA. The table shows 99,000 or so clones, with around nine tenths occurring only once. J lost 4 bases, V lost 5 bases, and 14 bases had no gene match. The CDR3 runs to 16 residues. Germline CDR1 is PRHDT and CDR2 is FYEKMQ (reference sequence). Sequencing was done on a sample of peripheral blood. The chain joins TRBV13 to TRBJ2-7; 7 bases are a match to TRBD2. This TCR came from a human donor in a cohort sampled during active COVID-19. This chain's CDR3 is CASSARQRDTPYEQYF. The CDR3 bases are TGTGCCAGCAGCGCCAGACAGCGGGATACCCCTTACGAGCAGTACTTC.